A selection of T cell receptor beta chains follows, all from one sample in a study of T cell repertoires in cytomegalovirus infection. MiXCR, applied by TCRdb to the reads, yields one record per CDR3 protein. The sample lists roughly 860,000 distinct CDR3 sequences; 32% were seen once. What these receptors recognize is not known. Specimen: cultured CD8+ T cells from PBMCs, collected from culture after CMV antigen stimulation. These receptors originate from a human donor in good health (CMV status not recorded). Some clones in this sample may be carry-over from other donors' samples. Each CDR3 is given with its conserved first and last residue. A D gene is named only where the DNA matches it firmly. Clone size is given for some rows only: seen once, a few or many times, or a class if the clone is expanded.

j_gene: TRBJ2-1
v_gene: TRBV7-3
abundance: many
d_gene: .
CDR3aa: CASSPDPYNEQFF
CDR3nt: TGTGCCAGCAGCCCGGACCCATACAATGAGCAGTTCTTC

j_gene: TRBJ2-1
v_gene: TRBV7-9
abundance: .
d_gene: .
CDR3aa: CASSAAGEKGGNEQFF
CDR3nt: TGTGCCAGCAGCGCCGCAGGGGAGAAGGGGGGCAATGAGCAGTTCTTC

j_gene: TRBJ1-5
v_gene: TRBV7-8
abundance: .
d_gene: TRBD1
CDR3aa: CASSLVATGVSYQPQHF
CDR3nt: TGTGCCAGCAGCTTAGTCGCGACAGGGGTTAGCTATCAGCCCCAGCATTTT

j_gene: TRBJ1-4
v_gene: TRBV9
abundance: .
d_gene: .
CDR3aa: CASSTRSPGEEKLFF
CDR3nt: TGTGCCAGCAGCACAAGGTCCCCGGGGGAAGAAAAACTGTTTTTT

j_gene: TRBJ2-1
v_gene: TRBV28
abundance: .
d_gene: .
CDR3aa: CASSSLVLYNEQFF
CDR3nt: TGTGCCAGCAGTTCTCTGGTCCTCTACAATGAGCAGTTCTTC

j_gene: TRBJ2-2
v_gene: TRBV6-1
abundance: many
d_gene: .
CDR3aa: CASSDIHLTTGELFF
CDR3nt: TGTGCCAGCAGTGACATCCACCTCACGACCGGGGAGCTGTTTTTT

j_gene: TRBJ2-1
v_gene: TRBV6-5
abundance: .
d_gene: TRBD2
CDR3aa: CASSGLAGREQFF
CDR3nt: TGTGCCAGCAGTGGACTAGCGGGGCGGGAGCAGTTCTTC

j_gene: TRBJ2-1
v_gene: TRBV9
abundance: few
d_gene: TRBD2
CDR3aa: CASSFGTSGLYNEQFF
CDR3nt: TGTGCCAGCAGCTTCGGGACTAGCGGTCTCTACAATGAGCAGTTCTTC

j_gene: TRBJ2-7
v_gene: TRBV24-1
abundance: .
d_gene: TRBD2
CDR3aa: CATSDPGEGLYEQYF
CDR3nt: TGTGCCACCAGTGATCCGGGGGAGGGCCTCTACGAGCAGTACTTC

j_gene: TRBJ1-5
v_gene: TRBV24-1
abundance: .
d_gene: .
CDR3aa: CATTGRDSNQPQHF
CDR3nt: TGTGCCACCACAGGGAGGGATAGCAATCAGCCCCAGCATTTT

j_gene: TRBJ2-5
v_gene: TRBV11-2
abundance: .
d_gene: TRBD1
CDR3aa: CASSESHRGYQETQYF
CDR3nt: TGTGCCAGCAGCGAATCGCACAGGGGGTACCAAGAGACCCAGTACTTC

j_gene: TRBJ2-5
v_gene: TRBV7-9
abundance: few
d_gene: TRBD1
CDR3aa: CASSSVTGGWETQYF
CDR3nt: TGTGCCAGCAGCTCAGTTACAGGGGGCTGGGAGACCCAGTACTTC

j_gene: TRBJ2-1
v_gene: TRBV10-2
abundance: few
d_gene: TRBD2
CDR3aa: CASSGAGGPNEQFF
CDR3nt: TGCGCCAGCTCGGGAGCGGGGGGGCCGAATGAGCAGTTCTTC

j_gene: TRBJ2-7
v_gene: TRBV5-4
abundance: few
d_gene: TRBD2
CDR3aa: CASSFGLAGGPSSYEQYF
CDR3nt: TGTGCCAGCAGCTTTGGACTAGCGGGGGGACCGAGCTCCTACGAGCAGTACTTC

j_gene: TRBJ2-5
v_gene: TRBV7-9
abundance: few
d_gene: .
CDR3aa: CASSLGQAVYF
CDR3nt: TGTGCCAGCAGCTTAGGGCAGGCCGTGTACTTC

j_gene: TRBJ1-2
v_gene: TRBV14
abundance: .
d_gene: .
CDR3aa: CASSPTINYGYTF
CDR3nt: TGTGCCAGCAGCCCGACAATTAACTATGGCTACACCTTC

j_gene: TRBJ1-2
v_gene: TRBV6-2/TRBV6-3
abundance: .
d_gene: .
CDR3aa: CASRDGRAWGYTF
CDR3nt: TGTGCCAGCAGGGACGGACGGGCCTGGGGCTACACCTTC

j_gene: TRBJ2-1
v_gene: TRBV9
abundance: .
d_gene: TRBD2
CDR3aa: CASSVDTSGVYNEQFF
CDR3nt: TGTGCCAGCAGCGTAGACACCAGCGGGGTGTACAATGAGCAGTTCTTC

j_gene: TRBJ2-1
v_gene: TRBV27
abundance: .
d_gene: TRBD1
CDR3aa: CASSWTGFPYNEQFF
CDR3nt: TGTGCCAGCAGTTGGACAGGGTTCCCCTACAATGAGCAGTTCTTC

j_gene: TRBJ2-2
v_gene: TRBV7-2
abundance: few
d_gene: TRBD2
CDR3aa: CASSFYMGGGTGELFF
CDR3nt: TGTGCCAGCAGCTTTTATATGGGGGGGGGGACCGGGGAGCTGTTTTTT

j_gene: TRBJ1-2
v_gene: TRBV7-9
abundance: .
d_gene: .
CDR3aa: CASSLERGRSGVYTF
CDR3nt: TGTGCCAGCAGCTTAGAACGGGGAAGGTCAGGGGTCTACACCTTC

j_gene: TRBJ2-3
v_gene: TRBV10-3
abundance: few
d_gene: .
CDR3aa: CAIKRGAESTDTQYF
CDR3nt: TGTGCCATCAAACGAGGGGCGGAAAGCACAGATACGCAGTATTTT

j_gene: TRBJ1-2
v_gene: TRBV7-2
abundance: few
d_gene: .
CDR3aa: CASSLVNSNYGYTF
CDR3nt: TGTGCCAGCAGCTTAGTTAACTCGAACTATGGCTACACCTTC

j_gene: TRBJ1-2
v_gene: TRBV9
abundance: .
d_gene: .
CDR3aa: CASSVSRSGSYGYTF
CDR3nt: TGTGCCAGCAGCGTATCCAGGTCAGGGTCTTATGGCTACACCTTC

j_gene: TRBJ2-3
v_gene: TRBV11-2
abundance: few
d_gene: TRBD2
CDR3aa: CASSPWRGGLTDTQYF
CDR3nt: TGTGCCAGCAGCCCCTGGCGGGGGGGCCTCACAGATACGCAGTATTTT

j_gene: TRBJ1-1
v_gene: TRBV4-2
abundance: .
d_gene: .
CDR3aa: CASSQDPGSTEAFF
CDR3nt: TGTGCCAGCAGCCAAGATCCGGGGTCGACTGAAGCTTTCTTT

j_gene: TRBJ2-1
v_gene: TRBV27
abundance: few
d_gene: .
CDR3aa: CASSFGADEQFF
CDR3nt: TGTGCCAGCAGTTTTGGGGCCGATGAGCAGTTCTTC

j_gene: TRBJ2-3
v_gene: TRBV12-3/TRBV12-4
abundance: .
d_gene: .
CDR3aa: CASSPKGDTQYF
CDR3nt: TGTGCCAGCAGCCCAAAGGGGGATACGCAGTATTTT

j_gene: TRBJ1-5
v_gene: TRBV2
abundance: few
d_gene: .
CDR3aa: CASSGRDFPNQPQHF
CDR3nt: TGTGCCAGCAGTGGACGTGACTTCCCCAATCAGCCCCAGCATTTT

j_gene: TRBJ2-7
v_gene: TRBV27
abundance: .
d_gene: .
CDR3aa: CASSLRGAVYYEQYF
CDR3nt: TGTGCCAGCAGTTTGAGGGGGGCCGTATATTACGAGCAGTACTTC